Sequencing of this T cell receptor (beta chain) was carried out in a study of T cells expressing NK-cell markers. Study-level background: Researchers got TCR beta repertoires out of sorted CD3+CD56+NKG2C+, CD3+CD56+NKG2C- and CD3+CD56-NKG2C+ T cells. Serological testing identified seven of the eight sequenced donors as HCMV-seropositive and one as seronegative.

TCR beta cDNA was generated via 5'RACE template switching incorporating UMIs. TCRdb re-called the 5' RACE reads, yielding one record per CDR3 amino acid sequence without DNA. This specimen shows 160,000 or so distinct CDR3 sequences; the ten leading clones hold 18%. As concerns this clonotype: What it recognizes is unknown.

Study conclusions and caveats: Of the CD8+ T cell pool in several donors, about 1.0-7.5% was accounted for by dominant NKG2C+ clonotypes.

Germline loops: CDR1 KGHDR, CDR2 SFDVKD. This CDR3 region has 16 residues. What was sequenced was blood T cells: a sorted CD56 or NKG2C T cell subset, CD4+ or CD8+ T cells, or bulk PBMC T cells (not recorded which). V usage is TRBV24-1 and J usage is TRBJ2-2. This receptor was obtained from a woman between 18 and 70 years old in good health. CDR3 in amino acids: CATSDPTERSTGELFF.